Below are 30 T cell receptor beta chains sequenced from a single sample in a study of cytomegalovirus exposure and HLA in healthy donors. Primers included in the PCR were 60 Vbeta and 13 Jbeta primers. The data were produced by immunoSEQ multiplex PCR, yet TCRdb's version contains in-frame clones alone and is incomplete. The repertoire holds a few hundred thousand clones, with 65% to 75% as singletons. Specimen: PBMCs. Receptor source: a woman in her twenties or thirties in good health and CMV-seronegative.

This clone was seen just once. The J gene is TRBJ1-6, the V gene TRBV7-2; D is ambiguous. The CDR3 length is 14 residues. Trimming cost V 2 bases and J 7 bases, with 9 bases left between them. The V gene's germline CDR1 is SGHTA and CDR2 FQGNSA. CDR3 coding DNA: TGTGCCAGCAGCTTAAGGCAGAGGAATTCACCCCTCCACTTT. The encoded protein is CASSLRQRNSPLHF.

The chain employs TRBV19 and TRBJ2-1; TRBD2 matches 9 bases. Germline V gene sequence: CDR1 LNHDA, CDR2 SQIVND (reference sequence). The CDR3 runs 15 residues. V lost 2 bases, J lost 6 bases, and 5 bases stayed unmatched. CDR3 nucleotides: TGTGCCAGTAGTATAACTAGCGGGTCTTTCAATGAGCAGTTCTTC. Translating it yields CASSITSGSFNEQFF.

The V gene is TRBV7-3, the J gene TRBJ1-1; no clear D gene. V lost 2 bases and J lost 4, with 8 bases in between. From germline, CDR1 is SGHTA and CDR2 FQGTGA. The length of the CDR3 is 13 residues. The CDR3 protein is CASSLSGGTEAFF. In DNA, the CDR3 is TGTGCCAGCAGCTTATCCGGCGGCACTGAAGCTTTCTTT.

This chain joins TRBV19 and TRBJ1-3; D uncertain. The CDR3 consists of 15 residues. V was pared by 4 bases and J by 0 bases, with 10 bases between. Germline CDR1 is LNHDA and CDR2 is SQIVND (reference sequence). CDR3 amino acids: CASSTLQISGNTIYF. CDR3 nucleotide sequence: TGTGCCAGTAGTACCCTACAGATCTCTGGAAACACCATATATTTT.

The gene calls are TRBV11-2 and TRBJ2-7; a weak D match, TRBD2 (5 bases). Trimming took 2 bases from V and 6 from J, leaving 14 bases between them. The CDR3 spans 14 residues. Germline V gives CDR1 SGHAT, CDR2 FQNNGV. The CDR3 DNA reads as TGTGCCAGCAGCTTACGGACTGGGGTCGGCGAGCAGTACTTC. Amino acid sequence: CASSLRTGVGEQYF.

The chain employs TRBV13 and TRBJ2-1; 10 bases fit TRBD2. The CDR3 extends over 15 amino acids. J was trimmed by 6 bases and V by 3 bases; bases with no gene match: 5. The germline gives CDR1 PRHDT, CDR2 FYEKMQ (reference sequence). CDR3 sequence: CASSFPSGGFNEQFF. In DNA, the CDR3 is TGTGCCAGCAGCTTCCCTAGCGGGGGTTTCAATGAGCAGTTCTTC. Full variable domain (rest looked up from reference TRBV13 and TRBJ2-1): AAGVIQSPRHLIKEKRETATLKCYPIPRHDTVYWYQQGPGQDPQFLISFYEKMQSDKGSIPDRFSAQQFSDYHSELNMSSLELGDSALYFCASSFPSGGFNEQFFGPGTRLTVL.

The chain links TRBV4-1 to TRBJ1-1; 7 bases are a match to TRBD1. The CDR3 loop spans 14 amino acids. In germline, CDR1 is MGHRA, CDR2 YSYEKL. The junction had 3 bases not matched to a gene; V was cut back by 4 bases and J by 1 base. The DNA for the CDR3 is TGCGCCAGCAGCCCGGGACAGACGAACACTGAAGCTTTCTTT. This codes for CASSPGQTNTEAFF.

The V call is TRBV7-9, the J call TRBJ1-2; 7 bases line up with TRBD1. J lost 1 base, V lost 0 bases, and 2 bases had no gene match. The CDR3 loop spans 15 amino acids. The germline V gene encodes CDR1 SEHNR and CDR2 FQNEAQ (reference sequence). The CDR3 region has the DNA TGTGCCAGCAGCTTAGCGGGACAGATTAACTATGGCTACACCTTC. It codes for CASSLAGQINYGYTF.

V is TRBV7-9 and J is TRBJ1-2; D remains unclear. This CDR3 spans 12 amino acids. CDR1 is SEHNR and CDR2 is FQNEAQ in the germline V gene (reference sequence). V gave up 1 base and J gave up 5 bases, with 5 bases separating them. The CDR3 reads CASSLGGYGYTF. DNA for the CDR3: TGTGCCAGCAGCTTAGGAGGGTATGGCTACACCTTC.

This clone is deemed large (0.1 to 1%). DNA for the CDR3: TGTGCTAGTGGTTTGTACCCAGGGATTGGGTCTAAGAGCACTGAAGCTTTCTTT. Amino acid sequence: CASGLYPGIGSKSTEAFF. The chain has TRBV12-5 and TRBJ1-1, with a weak D call TRBD1 (5 bases). Trimming shortened V by 2 bases and J by 4 bases, and 23 bases separated the two germline ends. Germline V lookup: CDR1 LGHNT, CDR2 FRNRAP. The CDR3 sequence is 18 residues long.

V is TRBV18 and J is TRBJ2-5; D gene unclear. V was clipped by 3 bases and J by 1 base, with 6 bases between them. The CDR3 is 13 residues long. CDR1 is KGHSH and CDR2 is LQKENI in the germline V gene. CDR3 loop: CASSPSFQETQYF. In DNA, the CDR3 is TGTGCCAGCTCACCGTCCTTCCAAGAGACCCAGTACTTC.

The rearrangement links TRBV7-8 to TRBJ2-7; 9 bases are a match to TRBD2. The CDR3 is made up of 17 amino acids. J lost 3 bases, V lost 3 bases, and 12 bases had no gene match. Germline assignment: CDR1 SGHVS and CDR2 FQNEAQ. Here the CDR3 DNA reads TGTGCCAGCAGCTTCCCACGACTAGCGGCACTAGACTACGAGCAGTACTTC. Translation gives CASSFPRLAALDYEQYF.

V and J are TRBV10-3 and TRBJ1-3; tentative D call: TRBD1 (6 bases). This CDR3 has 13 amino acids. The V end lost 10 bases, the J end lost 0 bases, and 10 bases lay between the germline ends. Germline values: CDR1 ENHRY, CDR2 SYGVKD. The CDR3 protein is CASIRGSGNTIYF. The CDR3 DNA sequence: TGTGCCAGTATCAGGGGCTCTGGAAACACCATATATTTT.

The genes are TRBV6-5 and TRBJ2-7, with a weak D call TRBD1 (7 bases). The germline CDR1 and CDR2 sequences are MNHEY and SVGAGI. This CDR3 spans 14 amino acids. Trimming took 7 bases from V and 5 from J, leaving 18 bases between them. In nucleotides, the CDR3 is TGTGCCAGCACCTTATATCCCAGGGGGGACGAGCAGTACTTC. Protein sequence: CASTLYPRGDEQYF.

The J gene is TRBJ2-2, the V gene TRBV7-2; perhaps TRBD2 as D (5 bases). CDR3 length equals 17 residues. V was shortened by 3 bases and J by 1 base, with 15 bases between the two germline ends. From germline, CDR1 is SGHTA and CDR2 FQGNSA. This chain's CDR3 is CASSLPAAAKNTGELFF. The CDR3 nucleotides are TGTGCCAGCAGCTTGCCGGCAGCGGCCAAGAACACCGGGGAGCTGTTTTTT.

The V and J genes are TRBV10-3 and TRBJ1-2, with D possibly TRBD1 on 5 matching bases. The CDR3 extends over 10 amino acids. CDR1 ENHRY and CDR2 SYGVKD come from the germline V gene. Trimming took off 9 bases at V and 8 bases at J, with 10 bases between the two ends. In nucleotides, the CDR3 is TGTGCCATAAGTAAGGGGGGCTACACCTTC. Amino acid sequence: CAISKGGYTF.

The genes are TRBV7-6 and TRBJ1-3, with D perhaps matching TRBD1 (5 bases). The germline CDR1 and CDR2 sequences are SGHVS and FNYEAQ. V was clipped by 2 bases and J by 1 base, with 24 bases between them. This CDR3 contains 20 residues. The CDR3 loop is CASSLKSRQFVMGSGNTIYF. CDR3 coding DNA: TGTGCCAGCAGCTTAAAATCGAGACAGTTCGTGATGGGTTCTGGAAACACCATATATTTT. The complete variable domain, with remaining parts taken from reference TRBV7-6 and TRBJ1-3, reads GAGVSQSPRYKVTKRGQDVALRCDPISGHVSLYWYRQALGQGPEFLTYFNYEAQQDKSGLPNDRFSAERPEGSISTLTIQRTEQRDSAMYRCASSLKSRQFVMGSGNTIYFGEGSWLTVV.

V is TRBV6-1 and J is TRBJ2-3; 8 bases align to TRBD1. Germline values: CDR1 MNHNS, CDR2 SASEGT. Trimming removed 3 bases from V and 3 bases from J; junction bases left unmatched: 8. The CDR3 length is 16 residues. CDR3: CASSDPPRGLTDTQYF. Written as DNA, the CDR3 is TGTGCCAGCAGTGACCCCCCCAGGGGGCTTACAGATACGCAGTATTTT.

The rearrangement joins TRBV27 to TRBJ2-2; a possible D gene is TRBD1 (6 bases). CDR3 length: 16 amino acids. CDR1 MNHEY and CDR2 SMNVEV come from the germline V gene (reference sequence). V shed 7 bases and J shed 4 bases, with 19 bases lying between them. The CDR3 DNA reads TGTGCCAGCACCTATTACCAGGGGTCGGTCACCGGGGAGCTGTTTTTT. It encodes CASTYYQGSVTGELFF.

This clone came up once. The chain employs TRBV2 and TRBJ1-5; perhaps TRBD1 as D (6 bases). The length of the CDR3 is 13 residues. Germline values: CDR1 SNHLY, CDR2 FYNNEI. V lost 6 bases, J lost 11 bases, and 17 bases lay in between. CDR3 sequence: CASRRTAQGTQHF. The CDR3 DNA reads TGTGCCAGCAGAAGGACAGCCCAGGGGACCCAGCATTTT.

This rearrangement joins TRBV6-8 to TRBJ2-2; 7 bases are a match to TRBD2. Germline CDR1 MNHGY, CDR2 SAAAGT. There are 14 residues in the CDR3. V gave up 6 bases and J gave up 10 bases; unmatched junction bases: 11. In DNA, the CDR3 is TGTGCCAGCAGGCCACATACTAGCGTGCCGGAGCTGTTTTTT. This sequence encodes CASRPHTSVPELFF.

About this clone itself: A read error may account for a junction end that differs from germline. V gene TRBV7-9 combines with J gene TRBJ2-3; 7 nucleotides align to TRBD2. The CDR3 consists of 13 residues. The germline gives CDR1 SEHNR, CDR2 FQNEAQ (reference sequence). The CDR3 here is CSSGADSTDTQYF. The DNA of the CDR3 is TGTTCCAGCGGGGCGGATAGCACAGATACGCAGTATTTT.

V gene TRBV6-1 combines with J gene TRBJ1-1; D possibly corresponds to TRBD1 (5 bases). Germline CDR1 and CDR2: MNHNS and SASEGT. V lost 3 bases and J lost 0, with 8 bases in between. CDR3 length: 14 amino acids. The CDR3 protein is CASSDGHVNTEAFF. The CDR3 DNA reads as TGTGCCAGCAGTGACGGACATGTGAACACTGAAGCTTTCTTT.

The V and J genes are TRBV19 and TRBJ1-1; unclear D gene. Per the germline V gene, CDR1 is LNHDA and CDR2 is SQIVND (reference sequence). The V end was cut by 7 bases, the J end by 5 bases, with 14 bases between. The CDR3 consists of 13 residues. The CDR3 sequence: CASIVGGSTEAFF. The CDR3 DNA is TGTGCCAGTATCGTTGGCGGGAGTACTGAAGCTTTCTTT.

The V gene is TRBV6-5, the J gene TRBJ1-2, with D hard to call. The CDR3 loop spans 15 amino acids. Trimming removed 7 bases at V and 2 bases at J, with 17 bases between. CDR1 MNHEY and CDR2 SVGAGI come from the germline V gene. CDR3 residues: CASTDGTVTNYGYTF. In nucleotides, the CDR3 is TGTGCCAGCACCGACGGTACAGTAACAAACTATGGCTACACCTTC.

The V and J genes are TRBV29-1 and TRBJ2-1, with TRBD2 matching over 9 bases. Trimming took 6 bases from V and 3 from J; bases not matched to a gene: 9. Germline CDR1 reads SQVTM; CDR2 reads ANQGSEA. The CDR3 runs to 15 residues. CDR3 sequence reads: CSVTIAGARYNEQFF. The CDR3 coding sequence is TGCAGCGTGACGATAGCGGGGGCTCGCTACAATGAGCAGTTCTTC.

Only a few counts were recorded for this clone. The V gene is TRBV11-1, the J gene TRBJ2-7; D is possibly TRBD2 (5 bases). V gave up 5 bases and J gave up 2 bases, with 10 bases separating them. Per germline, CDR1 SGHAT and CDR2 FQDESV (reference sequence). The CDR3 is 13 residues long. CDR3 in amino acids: CASSPGVTYEQYF. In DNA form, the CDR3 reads TGTGCCAGCAGCCCCGGGGTCACCTACGAGCAGTACTTC.

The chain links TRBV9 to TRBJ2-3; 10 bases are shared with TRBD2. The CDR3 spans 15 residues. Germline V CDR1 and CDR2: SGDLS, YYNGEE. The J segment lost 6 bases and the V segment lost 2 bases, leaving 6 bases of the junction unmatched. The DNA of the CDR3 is TGTGCCAGCAGCGTTCTAGCGGGAGTTAGGGATACGCAGTATTTT. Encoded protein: CASSVLAGVRDTQYF.

This CDR3 reads CAISESFDTAKNIQYF. In nucleotides, the CDR3 is TGTGCCATCAGTGAGTCGTTTGACACGGCCAAAAACATTCAGTACTTC. V is TRBV10-3 and J is TRBJ2-4; D gene ambiguous. The length of the CDR3 is 16 residues. Germline CDR1 and CDR2: ENHRY and SYGVKD. V was clipped by 0 bases and J by 1 base, with 10 bases between them.

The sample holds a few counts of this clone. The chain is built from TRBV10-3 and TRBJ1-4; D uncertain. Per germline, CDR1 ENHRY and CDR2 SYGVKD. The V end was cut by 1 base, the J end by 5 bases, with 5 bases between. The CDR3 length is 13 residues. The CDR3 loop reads CAISELLNEKLFF. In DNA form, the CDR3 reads TGTGCCATCAGTGAGTTACTAAATGAAAAACTGTTTTTT.